Listed below are T cell receptor beta chains from one sample, sequenced in a study of cytomegalovirus exposure and HLA in healthy donors. Repertoires were generated with immunoSEQ multiplex PCR, while TCRdb's copy carries only in-frame clones and drops some. In the table there are 250,000 to 350,000 clones, 86% of which are singletons. The sample comprised PBMCs. Receptors were obtained from a woman younger than 30 in good health and CMV-seronegative. CDR3s include the opening cysteine and the closing phenylalanine or tryptophan. The D gene is left open where the match is weak. Some rows mark clone size as missing; the rest say once, few, many or name a class of expanded clone.

D gene	J gene	clone size	V gene	CDR3 DNA	CDR3 protein
NA	TRBJ1-5	NA	TRBV4-1	TGCGCCAGCAGCCATTTGGGGGGATTAGAACGGCGCAATCAGCCCCAGCATTTT	CASSHLGGLERRNQPQHF
NA	TRBJ2-6	NA	TRBV5-4	TGTGCCAGCAGCCCGATGACAGTCGGGGCCAACGTCCTGACTTTC	CASSPMTVGANVLTF
TRBD1	TRBJ1-4	NA	TRBV6-1	TGTGCCAGCAGGGCCGGACAGGGCGCGGATGAAAAACTGTTTTTT	CASRAGQGADEKLFF
NA	TRBJ1-5	NA	TRBV13	TGTGCCAGCAGCTTGGGGGGGAGTCAGCCCCAGCATTTT	CASSLGGSQPQHF
TRBD2	TRBJ2-7	once	TRBV7-2	TGTGCCAGCAGCTTAGGGTACCTAGCGGGAGATTTCTACGAGCAGTACTTC	CASSLGYLAGDFYEQYF
NA	TRBJ2-7	NA	TRBV28	TGTGCCAGCAGTTCGACGGGACAACCTTCCTACGAGCAGTACTTC	CASSSTGQPSYEQYF
TRBD2	TRBJ2-1	NA	TRBV5-6	TGTGCCAGCAGCTTTGGACTAGCGGGAGGAAATGAGCAGTTCTTC	CASSFGLAGGNEQFF
TRBD2	TRBJ2-1	NA	TRBV2	TGTGCCAGCACCTTTGGCCGGGGGGATGAGCAGTTCTTC	CASTFGRGDEQFF
TRBD2	TRBJ2-1	NA	TRBV7-2	TGTGCCAGCAGCTTAGCTGGGCGGGAGGGCGAGTTCTTC	CASSLAGREGEFF
TRBD1	TRBJ2-2	NA	TRBV10-3	TGTGCCATCAGGGACAGGGTTCCCGGGGAGCTGTTTTTT	CAIRDRVPGELFF
TRBD2	TRBJ2-2	NA	TRBV12-5	TGTGCTAGTGGTTGGGGGACTAGCGGAGGTCACGGGGAGCTGTTTTTT	CASGWGTSGGHGELFF
NA	TRBJ2-2	few	TRBV7-3	TGTGCCAGCGCGATGGGCCCCCACACCGGGGAGCTGTTTTTT	CASAMGPHTGELFF